This TCR beta chain came from a study of graft-versus-host responses after intestinal transplantation. Study at large: Multivisceral, liver-intestinal, or isolated intestinal grafts went to recipients. Every recipient had anti-thymocyte globulin induction and around 3 years of tacrolimus plus steroids. The study, taken as a whole, reports: Recipient marrow contained GvH clones, some of which appeared first in ileum or blood. Early post-transplant falls in HvG clones accompanied the peak levels of circulating GvH clones.

As to this clone: The target antigen is unknown.

Generated by immunoSEQ multiplex PCR, the TCRdb table keeps only in-frame clones and is missing some. The sample lists 50,000 to 55,000 clones; 89% were seen once. Germline assignment: CDR1 SEHNR and CDR2 FQNEAQ (reference sequence). V was clipped by 5 bases and J by 3 bases; unmatched bases: 10. This CDR3 has 15 residues. The receptor was isolated from a human donor who was the organ donor for an intestinal transplant. This chain connects TRBV7-9 to TRBJ2-7; 7 nucleotides match TRBD1. Sequenced material: unstimulated CD4+ T cells sorted from spleen or lymph node cells, taken before transplant. The CDR3 nucleotides read TGTGCCAGCAGCGACCCCCTAGGGGGCAGCTACGAGCAGTACTTC. Residues: CASSDPLGGSYEQYF. The whole variable domain, remainder taken from reference TRBV7-9 and TRBJ2-7, is DTGVSQNPRHKITKRGQNVTFRCDPISEHNRLYWYRQTLGQGPEFLTYFQNEAQLEKSRLLSDRFSAERPKGSFSTLEIQRTEQGDSAMYLCASSDPLGGSYEQYFGPGTRLTVT.